This passage covers 19 T cell receptor beta chains from one sample sequenced in a study of blood T cell repertoires in COVID-19. Libraries were prepared by immunoSEQ multiplex PCR; TCRdb keeps only in-frame clonotypes and omits some of them. This table holds over 350,000 clones, around nine tenths found once. Sequences were obtained from PBMCs or T cells enriched from blood (not recorded which). These receptors all stem from a woman aged 50 to 60 who had recovered from COVID-19.

This chain connects TRBV29-1 to TRBJ1-1; D is unclear. Trimming removed 5 bases at V and 2 bases at J, with 6 bases between. The CDR3 loop spans 11 amino acids. Germline V gives CDR1 SQVTM, CDR2 ANQGSEA. The CDR3 reads CSVLINTEAFF. The CDR3 DNA sequence: TGCAGCGTTCTTATAAACACTGAAGCTTTCTTT.

V and J are TRBV28 and TRBJ1-5; D gene unclear. V was clipped by 7 bases and J by 6 bases, with 10 bases between them. Per germline, CDR1 MDHEN and CDR2 SYDVKM. The CDR3 contains 12 residues. CDR3 in amino acids: CASNIGGQPQHF. The CDR3 coding sequence is TGTGCCAGCAACATAGGAGGTCAGCCCCAGCATTTT.

The chain recombines TRBV7-9 with TRBJ2-1, with 8 bases matching TRBD2. Germline CDR1 and CDR2: SEHNR and FQNEAQ (reference sequence). The CDR3 covers 13 residues. V lost 1 base to trimming and J lost 9 bases; unmatched junction nucleotides: 2. The CDR3 region has the DNA TGTGCCAGCAGCTTAGGACTAGCGATTGAGCAGTTCTTC. Protein sequence: CASSLGLAIEQFF. Combining the CDR3 with reference TRBV7-9 and TRBJ2-1 gives the whole variable domain DTGVSQNPRHKITKRGQNVTFRCDPISEHNRLYWYRQTLGQGPEFLTYFQNEAQLEKSRLLSDRFSAERPKGSFSTLEIQRTEQGDSAMYLCASSLGLAIEQFFGPGTRLTVL.

This clone has only a few counts. The chain combines TRBV5-5 with TRBJ1-2, with D hard to call. The length of the CDR3 is 14 residues. Trimming left V 4 bases short and J 4 bases short, with 14 bases between. CDR1 is SGHKS, CDR2 YYEKEE, per germline (reference sequence). The CDR3 sequence: CASSLSTEFYGYTF. CDR3 nucleotides: TGTGCCAGCAGCCTCAGCACAGAATTCTATGGCTACACCTTC. Drawing the rest from reference TRBV5-5 and TRBJ1-2, the complete variable domain is DAGVTQSPTHLIKTRGQQVTLRCSPISGHKSVSWYQQVLGQGPQFIFQYYEKEERGRGNFPDRFSARQFPNYSSELNVNALLLGDSALYLCASSLSTEFYGYTFGSGTRLTVV.

This rearrangement joins TRBV6-5 to TRBJ1-5, with a tentative D call TRBD1 (6 bases). Germline V gene lookup returns CDR1 MNHEY and CDR2 SVGAGI. V gave up 9 bases and J gave up 3 bases, with 18 bases separating them. The CDR3 totals 15 residues. The CDR3 DNA reads as TGTGCCAGTGCCCGTGGAGGACAGACCAATCAGCCCCAGCATTTT. This encodes CASARGGQTNQPQHF.

This clone was detected once. V usage is TRBV2 and J usage is TRBJ1-6; 8 positions match TRBD1. This CDR3 is 15 amino acids long. Germline V gene data show CDR1 as SNHLY and CDR2 as FYNNEI. The trim removed 6 bases at V and 6 bases at J, leaving 7 bases unmatched. CDR3 loop: CASRRDRMSNSPLHF. The CDR3 region has the DNA TGTGCCAGCAGGCGGGACAGGATGAGTAATTCACCCCTCCACTTT.

V gene TRBV4-1 combines with J gene TRBJ1-1, with a possible D match to TRBD1 (5 bases). The V and J ends lost 1 base and 6 bases respectively, with 21 bases between them. Germline lookup yields CDR1 MGHRA and CDR2 YSYEKL. This CDR3 has 17 amino acids. This chain's CDR3 is CASSQVRAREVAAEAFF. The CDR3, as DNA: TGCGCCAGCAGCCAAGTTAGGGCCAGGGAAGTTGCAGCTGAAGCTTTCTTT.

This chain connects TRBV7-9 to TRBJ1-4; possibly TRBD1 for D (6 bases). This CDR3 region has 17 residues. V was shortened by 4 bases and J by 5 bases, with 20 bases between the two germline ends. Germline CDR1 is SEHNR and CDR2 is FQNEAQ (reference sequence). CDR3 sequence: CASSSRQASLPNEKLFF. CDR3 coding DNA: TGTGCCAGCAGCTCGAGACAGGCCTCACTACCAAATGAAAAACTGTTTTTT.

This rearrangement joins TRBV5-1 to TRBJ1-2, with D possibly matching TRBD1 (6 bases). CDR1 and CDR2 from the germline V gene are SGHRS and YFSETQ. V was clipped by 5 bases and J by 3 bases, with 23 bases between them. CDR3 length equals 17 residues. DNA of the CDR3: TGCGCCAGCAGTTTTGAGTGGATAGGACAGAAGGACTATGGCTACACCTTC. The encoded protein is CASSFEWIGQKDYGYTF.

Only a few counts were recorded for this clone. The chain combines TRBV19 with TRBJ2-7; 9 bases map to TRBD1. Germline V gene lookup returns CDR1 LNHDA and CDR2 SQIVND (reference sequence). The CDR3 is made up of 16 amino acids. J lost 0 bases, V lost 4 bases, and 7 bases had no gene match. As DNA, the CDR3 is TGTGCCAGTAGTAGGACAGGACAGGGGATCTCCTACGAGCAGTACTTC. Protein: CASSRTGQGISYEQYF.

This chain connects TRBV28 to TRBJ1-2; no clear D gene. V lost 10 bases, J lost 8 bases, and 14 bases lay in between. Germline CDR1 MDHEN, CDR2 SYDVKM. The CDR3 runs 11 residues. In DNA form, the CDR3 reads TGTGCCATCGAACTTAACCGGGGCTACACCTTC. Translating it yields CAIELNRGYTF.

The V and J genes are TRBV12-3 or TRBV12-4 and TRBJ1-3; no reliable D call. Between the trimmed V and J ends, which lost 3 bases and 6 bases, there was a span of 9 bases. This CDR3 has 13 residues. The CDR3 sequence is CASSLAQLNTIYF. The CDR3 bases are TGTGCCAGCAGTTTGGCACAGTTAAACACCATATATTTT.

The chain employs TRBV13 and TRBJ1-3, with D maybe TRBD1 (6 bases). Deletions cut 5 bases from V and 6 bases from J, with 14 bases between. The CDR3 totals 14 residues. CDR1 is PRHDT and CDR2 is FYEKMQ in the germline V gene (reference sequence). The CDR3 DNA is TGTGCCAGCAGCATCCGGGACACCCTAAACACCATATATTTT. Translating it yields CASSIRDTLNTIYF. The full variable domain, with the rest looked up from reference TRBV13 and TRBJ1-3, is AAGVIQSPRHLIKEKRETATLKCYPIPRHDTVYWYQQGPGQDPQFLISFYEKMQSDKGSIPDRFSAQQFSDYHSELNMSSLELGDSALYFCASSIRDTLNTIYFGEGSWLTVV.

The V and J genes are TRBV6-1 and TRBJ1-5; D unresolved. The CDR3 length is 15 residues. CDR1 and CDR2 (germline): MNHNS, SASEGT. V lost 1 base and J lost 4, with 11 bases in between. The CDR3 spells CASSEGTAVNQPQHF. For the CDR3, the DNA is TGTGCCAGCAGTGAAGGAACAGCGGTAAATCAGCCCCAGCATTTT.

This clone was counted a single time. The CDR3 DNA reads TGTGCCAGCAGTTCCCTGTCAGGGCGGCAGCCCCAGCATTTT. This encodes CASSSLSGRQPQHF. V and J are TRBV28 and TRBJ1-5; weak D call: TRBD1 (5 bases). V lost 4 bases, J lost 7 bases, and 14 bases lay in between. The CDR3 is 14 amino acids. Germline V gene sequence: CDR1 MDHEN, CDR2 SYDVKM.

The chain couples TRBV5-1 to TRBJ1-1, with 10 bases aligning to TRBD1. The V and J ends lost 0 bases and 7 bases, in that order; junction bases with no gene match: 3. The CDR3 totals 14 residues. Germline V CDR1 and CDR2: SGHRS, YFSETQ. The chain's CDR3 is CASSLGTGGNEAFF. The CDR3 DNA sequence: TGCGCCAGCAGCTTGGGGACAGGGGGTAATGAAGCTTTCTTT.

The CDR3 sequence: CASSSGTGNTDTQYF. Written as DNA, the CDR3 is TGTGCCAGCAGTTCCGGGACAGGGAACACAGATACGCAGTATTTT. The chain carries TRBV27 and TRBJ2-3, with 9 positions matching TRBD1. The CDR3 spans 15 residues. V shed 4 bases, J shed 2 bases, and the junction held 4 bases outside the gene matches. The V gene's germline CDR1 is MNHEY and CDR2 SMNVEV (reference sequence).

The chain links TRBV7-2 to TRBJ2-7; 11 bases line up with TRBD2. Germline values: CDR1 SGHTA, CDR2 FQGNSA. With 11 bases clipped from V and 0 bases from J, the junction kept 6 bases outside the gene matches. The CDR3 has 14 amino acids. CDR3 protein: CAVPSGRSSYEQYF. The CDR3 DNA follows: TGTGCCGTCCCTAGCGGGAGGAGCTCCTACGAGCAGTACTTC.

The chain joins TRBV5-1 to TRBJ1-1, with D perhaps matching TRBD1 (5 bases). CDR3 length equals 15 residues. Germline values: CDR1 SGHRS, CDR2 YFSETQ. Trimming removed 0 bases from V and 2 bases from J, with 11 bases in between. The CDR3 nucleotides read TGCGCCAGCAGCTTGGGGGGCCAACCTAACACTGAAGCTTTCTTT. Encoded protein: CASSLGGQPNTEAFF.